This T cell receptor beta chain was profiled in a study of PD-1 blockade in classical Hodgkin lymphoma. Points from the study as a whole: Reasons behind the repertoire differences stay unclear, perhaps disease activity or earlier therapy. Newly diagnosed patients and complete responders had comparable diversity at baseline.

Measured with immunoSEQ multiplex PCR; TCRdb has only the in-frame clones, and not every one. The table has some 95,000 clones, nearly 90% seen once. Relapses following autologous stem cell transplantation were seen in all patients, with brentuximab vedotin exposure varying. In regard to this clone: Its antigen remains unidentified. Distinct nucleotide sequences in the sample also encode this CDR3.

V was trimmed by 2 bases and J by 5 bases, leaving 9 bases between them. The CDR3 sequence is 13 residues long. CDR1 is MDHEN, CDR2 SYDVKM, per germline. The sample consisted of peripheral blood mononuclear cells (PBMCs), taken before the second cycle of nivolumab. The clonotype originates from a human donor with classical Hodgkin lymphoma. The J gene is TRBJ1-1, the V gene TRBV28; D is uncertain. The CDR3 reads CASSLEGRTEAFF. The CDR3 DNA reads TGTGCCAGCAGTTTAGAGGGAAGGACTGAAGCTTTCTTT.